Each of the 32 T cell receptor beta chains below was sequenced from the same sample in a study of vaccination and CD4 T cells after COVID-19. Cultured CD4+ T cell DNA was sequenced using the Oncomine TCR Beta short-read assay. TCRdb re-called the PCR reads with MiXCR, one entry per CDR3 protein. The top ten clones hold over 4% of a sample with 20,000 to 25,000 distinct CDR3 sequences, roughly 34% of them seen once. Regarding treatment: roughly 10-day PBMC culture with coronavirus spike peptide pools or control peptides (ViraFEST assay). Their target antigens are unknown. This material consisted of CD4+ T cells from blood, cultured in vitro, taken before SARS-CoV-2 vaccination. The receptor source for this set is a human donor who had recovered from COVID-19.

The CDR3 loop reads CSARAQGPYQPQHF. The CDR3 region has the DNA TGCAGTGCTAGAGCACAGGGGCCCTATCAGCCCCAGCATTTT. The J gene is TRBJ1-5, the V gene TRBV20-1; 7 bases map to TRBD1. The CDR3 has 14 amino acids. J gave up 5 bases and V 1 base, and 5 bases lay outside the gene matches. Germline V gives CDR1 DFQATT, CDR2 SNEGSKA (reference sequence).

This chain uses TRBV12-1 with TRBJ1-5; the table's D call of TRBD1 was not tested on the DNA. TRBV12-1 is marked as a pseudogene. There are 14 residues in the CDR3. The CDR3 bases are TGTGCCAGCAGCTTTCGGGGGGGCAATCAGCCCCAGCATTTT. Protein: CASSFRGGNQPQHF.

This clonotype has a handful of counts. The chain employs TRBV6-1 and TRBJ1-1; D not resolved. Germline V gene lookup returns CDR1 MNHNS and CDR2 SASEGT. The length of the CDR3 is 14 residues. V was cut by 5 bases and J by 0 bases, with 10 bases left in between. DNA for the CDR3: TGTGCCAGCAGTAACCAGATAATGAACACTGAAGCTTTCTTT. It encodes CASSNQIMNTEAFF.

The V gene is TRBV6-5, the J gene TRBJ2-7; 9 nucleotides match TRBD1. This CDR3 spans 15 amino acids. Germline CDR1 and CDR2: MNHEY and SVGAGI. V was pared by 2 bases and J by 4 bases, with 6 bases of the junction left unmatched. CDR3 bases: TGTGCCAGCAGTTACCCCGGACAGGGGTCGTACGAGCAGTACTTC. It codes for CASSYPGQGSYEQYF.

The chain combines TRBV5-6 with TRBJ2-5, with D tentatively TRBD1 (5 bases). This CDR3 comprises 13 residues. The V and J ends lost 0 bases and 7 bases respectively, with 10 bases between them. Germline V gene lookup returns CDR1 SGHDT and CDR2 YYEEEE. In nucleotides, the CDR3 is TGTGCCAGCAGCTTGGGACAGATAGGGACCCAGTACTTC. This codes for CASSLGQIGTQYF.

This chain links TRBV28 with TRBJ2-7; D is perhaps TRBD1 (6 bases). Germline-derived CDR1 and CDR2 are MDHEN and SYDVKM. V was trimmed by 3 bases and J by 4 bases, leaving 13 bases between them. The length of the CDR3 is 14 residues. CDR3 bases: TGTGCCAGCAGTTTCCCGGGCAGGGGTTACGAGCAGTACTTC. Translating gives CASSFPGRGYEQYF.

This clonotype appeared a few times. This sequence joins TRBV7-2 and TRBJ1-1; maybe TRBD1 (5 bases). Germline V CDR1 and CDR2: SGHTA, FQGNSA. V lost 1 base and J 2 bases, leaving 11 bases between the germline ends. The CDR3 contains 15 residues. CDR3 region: CASSLVPGINTEAFF. In DNA, the CDR3 is TGTGCCAGCAGCTTAGTTCCAGGGATAAACACTGAAGCTTTCTTT.

This clonotype showed up just a few times. The rearrangement joins TRBV20-1 to TRBJ1-1, with D uncertain. Trimming took off 3 bases at V and 5 bases at J, with 7 bases between the two ends. This CDR3 has 11 amino acids. In germline, CDR1 is DFQATT, CDR2 SNEGSKA (reference sequence). The CDR3 is CSAREATEAFF. The CDR3 DNA is TGCAGTGCTAGGGAGGCGACTGAAGCTTTCTTT.

The V call is TRBV6-2 or TRBV6-3, the J call TRBJ1-5, with no clear D. CDR3 length equals 16 residues. CDR1 is MNHEY, CDR2 SVGEGT, per germline. Trimming stripped 2 bases from V and 4 bases from J, with 15 bases between. CDR3 bases: TGTGCCAGCAGTTACCCAAATCCTGCGGGGAATCAGCCCCAGCATTTT. Translating gives CASSYPNPAGNQPQHF.

This clonotype was recorded a few times. The rearrangement joins TRBV4-2 to TRBJ1-5, with D hard to call. Germline V lookup: CDR1 LGHNA, CDR2 YNFKEQ. The CDR3 is 17 amino acids. Trimming pared 3 bases from V and 0 bases from J, leaving 15 bases between. The chain's CDR3 is CASSQSGSRYSNQPQHF. Here the CDR3 DNA reads TGTGCCAGCAGCCAGTCGGGCAGTAGATATAGCAATCAGCCCCAGCATTTT.

This clonotype was counted a few times. One end of the junction does not line up with germline, which may come from a read error. J is TRBJ1-2 and V is TRBV6-1; 9 bases are shared with TRBD1. The CDR3 sequence is 13 residues long. Germline V lookup: CDR1 MNHNS, CDR2 SASEGT. CDR3 nucleotides: TGTGCCAGCAGTCACGGACAGGGGCACACCTCGGGTTTC. Protein sequence: CASSHGQGHTSGF.

This clonotype came up a few times. The chain is built from TRBV20-1 and TRBJ1-1; D remains unclear. In germline, CDR1 is DFQATT, CDR2 SNEGSKA (reference sequence). This CDR3 region has 11 residues. The V and J ends lost 6 bases and 6 bases respectively, with 11 bases between them. The CDR3 sequence: CSANGPAEAFF. The CDR3 DNA sequence: TGCAGTGCAAACGGACCTGCTGAAGCTTTCTTT.

The V and J genes are TRBV7-3 and TRBJ2-6; D remains ambiguous. From germline, CDR1 is SGHTA and CDR2 FQGTGA. The CDR3 is made up of 13 amino acids. Trimming removed 2 bases from V and 4 bases from J, with 3 bases in between. The CDR3 is CASSLAGANVLTF. The CDR3 nucleotides are TGTGCCAGCAGCTTAGCAGGGGCCAACGTCCTGACTTTC.

The chain links TRBV7-2 to TRBJ2-3, with TRBD1 identical over 7 bases. The CDR3 spans 15 residues. V lost 5 bases and J lost 0; bases outside the gene matches: 5. Looked up from germline, CDR1 is SGHTA and CDR2 is FQGNSA. The CDR3: CASSPGTASTDTQYF. CDR3 in DNA: TGTGCCAGCAGCCCTGGGACAGCTAGCACAGATACGCAGTATTTT.

This clonotype has more than one count but fewer than ten. This chain uses TRBV11-3 with TRBJ2-3; D might be TRBD2 (6 bases). CDR3 size: 14 residues. Trimming left V 3 bases short and J 6 bases short, with 13 bases between. Germline V gene data show CDR1 as SGHNT and CDR2 as YENEEA. The DNA of the CDR3 is TGTGCCAGCAGCTTCATGACTAGAACGGATACGCAGTATTTT. It specifies CASSFMTRTDTQYF.

The chain joins TRBV30 to TRBJ2-7; TRBD1 or TRBD2 may be the D gene (5 bases each). Germline-derived CDR1 and CDR2 are GTSNPN and SVGIG (reference sequence). The CDR3 length is 15 residues. The V gene lost 1 base and the J gene lost 6 bases, with 19 bases spanning the gap. The chain's CDR3 is CAWSGDVRDLSEQYF. DNA for the CDR3: TGTGCCTGGAGTGGGGACGTCAGGGATTTGAGCGAGCAGTACTTC. Variable domain in full (rest from reference TRBV30 and TRBJ2-7): SQTIHQWPATLVQPVGSPLSLECTVEGTSNPNLYWYRQAAGRGLQLLFYSVGIGQISSEVPQNLSASRPQDRQFILSSKKLLLSDSGFYLCAWSGDVRDLSEQYFGPGTRLTVT.

This clonotype was detected only a few times. This chain links TRBV20-1 with TRBJ2-5, with D maybe TRBD2 (7 bases). Germline V gene sequence: CDR1 DFQATT, CDR2 SNEGSKA (reference sequence). Trimming cost V 6 bases and J 5 bases, with 22 bases left between them. CDR3 size: 15 residues. CDR3 coding DNA: TGCAGTGCAGTATTGGGGGGGCCCCACGTGGAGACCCAGTACTTC. It translates to CSAVLGGPHVETQYF.

The chain links TRBV19 to TRBJ1-2, with 7 bases identical to TRBD1. V shed 5 bases, J shed 5 bases, and the junction held 14 bases outside the gene matches. The CDR3 is 16 residues long. Germline lookup yields CDR1 LNHDA and CDR2 SQIVND (reference sequence). Here the CDR3 reads CASSPRAGGTAYGYTF. The DNA for the CDR3 is TGTGCCAGTAGTCCACGCGCGGGCGGGACAGCATATGGCTACACCTTC.

The table lists this clonotype with a few counts. V is TRBV27 and J is TRBJ1-2; 11 bases are a match to TRBD1. Germline CDR1 MNHEY, CDR2 SMNVEV (reference sequence). The CDR3 sequence is 14 residues long. V was pared by 4 bases and J by 5 bases, with 3 bases of the junction left unmatched. The CDR3 loop reads CASSWGQGGYGYTF. In DNA form, the CDR3 reads TGTGCCAGCAGTTGGGGACAGGGGGGGTATGGCTACACCTTC.

This clonotype has only a few counts. The V call is TRBV11-3, the J call TRBJ2-2; TRBD1 is a possible D gene (6 bases). Germline CDR1 is SGHNT and CDR2 is YENEEA. The length of the CDR3 is 14 residues. With 3 bases removed from V and 4 bases from J, the gap between germline ends came to 9 bases. The CDR3 sequence is CASSLYRVTGELFF. The CDR3 DNA reads as TGTGCCAGCAGCTTGTACAGGGTCACCGGGGAGCTGTTTTTT. The complete variable domain, with remaining parts taken from reference TRBV11-3 and TRBJ2-2, reads EAGVVQSPRYKIIEKKQPVAFWCNPISGHNTLYWYLQNLGQGPELLIRYENEEAVDDSQLPKDRFSAERLKGVDSTLKIQPAELGDSAVYLCASSLYRVTGELFFGEGSRLTVL.

The CDR3 DNA reads TGTGCCAGCAGCTTAGCGAGGGGCAGCGCGAACACCGGGGAGCTGTTTTTT. It is translated as CASSLARGSANTGELFF. The chain is built from TRBV7-2 and TRBJ2-2, with D possibly called TRBD1 or TRBD2 (5 bases each). Germline V gives CDR1 SGHTA, CDR2 FQGNSA. V lost 0 bases and J 0 bases, leaving 11 bases between the germline ends. The CDR3 loop spans 17 amino acids.

This clonotype was observed a few times. The chain joins TRBV18 to TRBJ1-1; weak D call: TRBD1 (6 bases). The germline gives CDR1 KGHSH, CDR2 LQKENI. The CDR3 sequence is 12 residues long. Trimming took off 2 bases at V and 5 bases at J, with 6 bases between the two ends. The CDR3 reads CASSPGQTEAFF. CDR3 coding DNA: TGTGCCAGCTCACCAGGACAGACTGAAGCTTTCTTT.

This chain joins TRBV15 and TRBJ2-3; tentative D call: TRBD1 (6 bases). The V and J ends lost 3 bases and 5 bases respectively, with 21 bases between them. CDR1 and CDR2 (germline): LNHNV, YYDKDF (reference sequence). The length of the CDR3 is 17 residues. The CDR3 sequence: CATSREPQGINRDTQYF. The DNA for the CDR3 is TGTGCCACCAGCAGGGAACCACAGGGAATCAATCGAGATACGCAGTATTTT.

The rearrangement links TRBV6-2 or TRBV6-3 to TRBJ1-5; no definite D call. Germline V CDR1 and CDR2: MNHEY, SVGEGT. Trimming shortened V by 5 bases and J by 0 bases, and 11 bases separated the two germline ends. The CDR3 contains 15 residues. This CDR3 reads CASSPTGFSNQPQHF. CDR3 in DNA: TGTGCCAGCAGTCCGACGGGCTTTAGCAATCAGCCCCAGCATTTT.

Written as DNA, the CDR3 is TGTGCCAGCAGTTGGGTCAGGGGAGGGGAGACCCAGTACTTC. Protein product: CASSWVRGGETQYF. The V call is TRBV6-2 or TRBV6-3, the J call TRBJ2-5, with a weak D call TRBD2 (7 bases). Germline V gene data show CDR1 as MNHEY and CDR2 as SVGEGT. V lost 4 bases and J 5 bases, leaving 14 bases between the germline ends. This CDR3 comprises 14 residues.

This clonotype was seen just once. This chain uses TRBV27 with TRBJ2-7; a possible D gene is TRBD1 (5 bases). Germline CDR1 is MNHEY and CDR2 is SMNVEV (reference sequence). The CDR3 extends over 14 amino acids. Trimming removed 6 bases from V and 2 bases from J, with 14 bases in between. CDR3 DNA sequence: TGTGCCAGCAGCCCCCAGGGTATCCCCTACGAGCAGTACTTC. This encodes CASSPQGIPYEQYF.

The chain joins TRBV6-2 or TRBV6-3 to TRBJ2-1, with 8 bases matching TRBD2. V lost 6 bases to trimming and J lost 10 bases; unmatched junction nucleotides: 8. Germline V gene data show CDR1 as MNHEY and CDR2 as SVGEGT. This CDR3 contains 13 residues. As DNA, the CDR3 is TGTGCCAGCAGCCCCCTAAGACTAGCGGAGCAGTTCTTC. Its translation is CASSPLRLAEQFF.

The chain couples TRBV11-3 to TRBJ2-2; no reliable D call. V was trimmed by 5 bases and J by 2 bases, leaving 12 bases between them. The CDR3 is 15 amino acids. CDR1 is SGHNT and CDR2 is YENEEA in the germline V gene. The CDR3 region is CASSQTVANTGELFF. CDR3 DNA: TGTGCCAGCAGCCAAACGGTGGCTAACACCGGGGAGCTGTTTTTT.

V usage is TRBV2 and J usage is TRBJ2-1; the D gene is possibly TRBD2 (6 bases). In germline, CDR1 is SNHLY, CDR2 FYNNEI. The V gene lost 10 bases and the J gene lost 7 bases, with 17 bases spanning the gap. This CDR3 is 13 amino acids long. The CDR3 spells CATSFGGENEQFF. The CDR3 nucleotides are TGTGCCACCAGCTTCGGGGGAGAGAATGAGCAGTTCTTC.

This clonotype was detected only a few times. The rearrangement uses TRBV28 and TRBJ1-2, with a possible D match to TRBD1 (6 bases). The CDR3 has 13 amino acids. Germline lookup yields CDR1 MDHEN and CDR2 SYDVKM. V shed 6 bases and J shed 6 bases, with 14 bases lying between them. Written as DNA, the CDR3 is TGTGCCAGCAGCCCACCGGGACATCATGGCTACACCTTC. Amino acids: CASSPPGHHGYTF.

The chain carries TRBV6-2 or TRBV6-3 and TRBJ1-5; 7 bases match TRBD1. This CDR3 region has 14 residues. Trimming took 6 bases from V and 7 from J; bases not matched to a gene: 9. Germline CDR1 MNHEY, CDR2 SVGEGT. CDR3 sequence reads: CASRLQGVGQPQHF. The CDR3 DNA follows: TGTGCCAGCAGACTCCAGGGGGTCGGGCAGCCCCAGCATTTT.

V gene TRBV25-1 combines with J gene TRBJ1-1; D perhaps matches TRBD1 (5 bases). V was shortened by 3 bases and J by 2 bases, with 10 bases between the two germline ends. The germline V gene encodes CDR1 MGHDK and CDR2 SYGVNS. This CDR3 region has 14 residues. The CDR3 DNA reads as TGTGCCAGCAGTGAGGATGGGGCCAACACTGAAGCTTTCTTT. This sequence encodes CASSEDGANTEAFF.